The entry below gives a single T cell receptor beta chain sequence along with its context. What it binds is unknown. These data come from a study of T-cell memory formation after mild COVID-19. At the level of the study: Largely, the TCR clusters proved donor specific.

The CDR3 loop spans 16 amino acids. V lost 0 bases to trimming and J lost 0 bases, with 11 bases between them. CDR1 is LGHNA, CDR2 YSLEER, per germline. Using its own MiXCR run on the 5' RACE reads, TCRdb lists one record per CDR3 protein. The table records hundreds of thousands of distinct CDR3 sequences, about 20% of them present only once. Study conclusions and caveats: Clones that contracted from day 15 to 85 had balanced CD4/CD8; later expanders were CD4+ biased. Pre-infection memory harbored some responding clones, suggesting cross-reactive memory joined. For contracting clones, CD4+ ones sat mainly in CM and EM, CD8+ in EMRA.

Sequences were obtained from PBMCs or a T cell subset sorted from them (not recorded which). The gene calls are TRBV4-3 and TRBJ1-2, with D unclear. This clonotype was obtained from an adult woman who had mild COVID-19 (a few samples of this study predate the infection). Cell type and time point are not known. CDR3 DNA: TGCGCCAGCAGCCAAGATAGGAGGGATACTAACTATGGCTACACCTTC. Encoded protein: CASSQDRRDTNYGYTF.